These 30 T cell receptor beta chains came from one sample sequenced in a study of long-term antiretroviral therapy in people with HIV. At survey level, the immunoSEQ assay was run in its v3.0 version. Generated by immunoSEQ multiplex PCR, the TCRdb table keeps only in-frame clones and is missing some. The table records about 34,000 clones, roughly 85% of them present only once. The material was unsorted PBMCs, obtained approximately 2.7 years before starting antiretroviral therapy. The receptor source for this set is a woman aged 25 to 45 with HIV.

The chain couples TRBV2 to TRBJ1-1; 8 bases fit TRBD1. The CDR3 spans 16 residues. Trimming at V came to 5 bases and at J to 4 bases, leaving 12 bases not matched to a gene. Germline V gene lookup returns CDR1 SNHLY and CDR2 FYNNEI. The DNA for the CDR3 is TGTGCCAGCAGTATTCAGGGGGCCGCCGTGAGCACTGAAGCTTTCTTT. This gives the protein CASSIQGAAVSTEAFF.

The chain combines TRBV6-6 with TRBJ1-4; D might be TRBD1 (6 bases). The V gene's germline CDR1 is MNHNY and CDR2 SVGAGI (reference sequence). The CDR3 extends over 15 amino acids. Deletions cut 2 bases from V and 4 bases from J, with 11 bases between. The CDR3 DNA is TGTGCCAGCAGTTACGGGGGCGGACTTAATGAAAAACTGTTTTTT. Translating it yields CASSYGGGLNEKLFF.

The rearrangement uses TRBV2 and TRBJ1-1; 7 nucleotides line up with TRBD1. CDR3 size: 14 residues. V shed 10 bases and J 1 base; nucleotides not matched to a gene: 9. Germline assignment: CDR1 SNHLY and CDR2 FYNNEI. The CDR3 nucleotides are TGTGCCATCGAGGGACAGCTAAAGAACACTGAAGCTTTCTTT. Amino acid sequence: CAIEGQLKNTEAFF.

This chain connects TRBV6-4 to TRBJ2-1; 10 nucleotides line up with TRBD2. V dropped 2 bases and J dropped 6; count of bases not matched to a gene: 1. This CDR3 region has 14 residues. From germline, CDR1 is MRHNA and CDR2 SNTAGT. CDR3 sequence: CASSDSGGANEQFF. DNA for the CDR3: TGTGCCAGCAGTGACAGCGGGGGGGCCAATGAGCAGTTCTTC.

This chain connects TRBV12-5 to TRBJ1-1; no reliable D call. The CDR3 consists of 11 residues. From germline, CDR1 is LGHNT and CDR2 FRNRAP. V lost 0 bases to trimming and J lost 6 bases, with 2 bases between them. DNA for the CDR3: TGTGCTAGTGGTTTGGTCGCTGAAGCTTTCTTT. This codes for CASGLVAEAFF. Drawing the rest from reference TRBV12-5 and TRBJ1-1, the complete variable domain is DARVTQTPRHKVTEMGQEVTMRCQPILGHNTVFWYRQTMMQGLELLAYFRNRAPLDDSGMPKDRFSAEMPDATLATLKIQPSEPRDSAVYFCASGLVAEAFFGQGTRLTVV.

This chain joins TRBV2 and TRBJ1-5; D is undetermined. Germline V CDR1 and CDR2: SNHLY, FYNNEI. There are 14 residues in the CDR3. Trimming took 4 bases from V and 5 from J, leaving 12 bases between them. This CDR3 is CASSGSSPYQPQHF. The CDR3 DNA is TGTGCCAGCAGTGGGTCTTCACCATATCAGCCCCAGCATTTT.

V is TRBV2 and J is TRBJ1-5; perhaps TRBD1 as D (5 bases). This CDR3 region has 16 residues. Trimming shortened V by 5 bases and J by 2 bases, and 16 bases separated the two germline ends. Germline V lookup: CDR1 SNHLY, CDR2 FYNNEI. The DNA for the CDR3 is TGTGCCAGCAGTCAATTACAGGTTGGAGGCAATCAGCCCCAGCATTTT. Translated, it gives CASSQLQVGGNQPQHF.

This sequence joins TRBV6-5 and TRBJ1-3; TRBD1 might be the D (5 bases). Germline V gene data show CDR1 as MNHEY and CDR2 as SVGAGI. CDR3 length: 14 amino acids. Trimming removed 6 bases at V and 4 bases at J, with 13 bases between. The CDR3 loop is CASSPGTIGNTIYF. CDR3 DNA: TGTGCCAGCAGCCCGGGGACGATCGGAAACACCATATATTTT.

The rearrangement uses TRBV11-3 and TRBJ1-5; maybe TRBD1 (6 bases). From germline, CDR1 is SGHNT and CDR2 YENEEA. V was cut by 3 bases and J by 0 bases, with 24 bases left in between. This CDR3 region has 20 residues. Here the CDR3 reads CASSFELGQTSNYSNQPQHF. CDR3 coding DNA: TGTGCCAGCAGCTTCGAGCTAGGACAGACCTCGAATTATAGCAATCAGCCCCAGCATTTT.

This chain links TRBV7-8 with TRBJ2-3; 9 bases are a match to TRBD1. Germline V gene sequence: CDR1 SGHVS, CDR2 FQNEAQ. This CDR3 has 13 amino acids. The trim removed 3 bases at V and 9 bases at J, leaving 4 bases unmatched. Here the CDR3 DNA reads TGTGCCAGCAGCTTTACGGGACAGGGAACGCAGTATTTT. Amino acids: CASSFTGQGTQYF.

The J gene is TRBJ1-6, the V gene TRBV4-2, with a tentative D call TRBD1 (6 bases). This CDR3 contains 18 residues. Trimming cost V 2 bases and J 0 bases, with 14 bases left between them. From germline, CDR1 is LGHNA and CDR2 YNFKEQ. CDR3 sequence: CASSQNPGHHSYNSPLHF. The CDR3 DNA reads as TGTGCCAGCAGCCAAAACCCGGGACACCACTCCTATAATTCACCCCTCCACTTT.

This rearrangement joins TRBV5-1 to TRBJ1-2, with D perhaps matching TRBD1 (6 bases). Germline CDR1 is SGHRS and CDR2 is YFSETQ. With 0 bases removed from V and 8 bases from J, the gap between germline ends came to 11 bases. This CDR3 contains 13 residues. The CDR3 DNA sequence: TGCGCCAGCAGCTTGGACAGGGCCGAGGGCTACACCTTC. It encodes CASSLDRAEGYTF.

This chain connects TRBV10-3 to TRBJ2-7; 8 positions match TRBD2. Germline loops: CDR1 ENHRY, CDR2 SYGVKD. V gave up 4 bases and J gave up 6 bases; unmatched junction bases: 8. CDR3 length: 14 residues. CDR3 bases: TGTGCCATCAGTGTAGGGGCTAGCGGGTCCGAGCAGTACGTC. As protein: CAISVGASGSEQYV.

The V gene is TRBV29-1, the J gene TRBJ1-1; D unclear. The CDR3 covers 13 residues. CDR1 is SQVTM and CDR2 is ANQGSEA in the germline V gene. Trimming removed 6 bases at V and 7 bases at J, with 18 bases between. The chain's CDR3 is CSVAQVLRGEAFF. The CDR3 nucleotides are TGCAGCGTCGCTCAGGTGTTGCGTGGTGAAGCTTTCTTT. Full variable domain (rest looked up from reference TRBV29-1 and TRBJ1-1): SAVISQKPSRDICQRGTSLTIQCQVDSQVTMMFWYRQQPGQSLTLIATANQGSEATYESGFVIDKFPISRPNLTFSTLTVSNMSPEDSSIYLCSVAQVLRGEAFFGQGTRLTVV.

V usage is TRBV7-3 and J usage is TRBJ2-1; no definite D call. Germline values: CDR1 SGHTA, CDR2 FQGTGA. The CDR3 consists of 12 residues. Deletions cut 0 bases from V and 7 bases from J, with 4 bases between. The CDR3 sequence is CASSLTRNEQFF. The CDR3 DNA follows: TGTGCCAGCAGCTTAACTAGAAATGAGCAGTTCTTC. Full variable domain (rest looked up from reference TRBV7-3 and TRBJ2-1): GAGVSQTPSNKVTEKGKYVELRCDPISGHTALYWYRQSLGQGPEFLIYFQGTGAADDSGLPNDRFFAVRPEGSVSTLKIQRTERGDSAVYLCASSLTRNEQFFGPGTRLTVL.

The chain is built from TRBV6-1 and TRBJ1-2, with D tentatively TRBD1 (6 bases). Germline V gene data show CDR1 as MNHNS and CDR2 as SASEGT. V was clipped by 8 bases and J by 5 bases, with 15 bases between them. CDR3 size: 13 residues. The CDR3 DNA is TGTGCCAGCGAGGGCGGGGGGCATTATGGCTACACCTTC. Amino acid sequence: CASEGGGHYGYTF.

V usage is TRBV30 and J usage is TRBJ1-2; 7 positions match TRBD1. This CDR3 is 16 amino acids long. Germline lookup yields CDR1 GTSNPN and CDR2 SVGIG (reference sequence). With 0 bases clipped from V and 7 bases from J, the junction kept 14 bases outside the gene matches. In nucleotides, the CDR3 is TGTGCCTGGAGTGTAAGAGGGCCAGGGGGAATCCGTGGCTACACCTTC. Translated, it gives CAWSVRGPGGIRGYTF.

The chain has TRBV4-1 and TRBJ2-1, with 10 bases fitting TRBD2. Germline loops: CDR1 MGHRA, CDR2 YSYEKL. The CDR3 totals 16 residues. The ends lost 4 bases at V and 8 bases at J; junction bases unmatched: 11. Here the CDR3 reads CASSRVERGGMDEQFF. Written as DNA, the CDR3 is TGCGCCAGCAGCCGCGTAGAGCGGGGGGGCATGGATGAGCAGTTCTTC.

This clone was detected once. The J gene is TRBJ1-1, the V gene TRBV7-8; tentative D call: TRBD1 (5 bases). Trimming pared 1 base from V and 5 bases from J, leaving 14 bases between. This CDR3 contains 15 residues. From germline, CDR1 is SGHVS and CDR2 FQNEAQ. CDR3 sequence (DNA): TGTGCCAGCAGCTTAGGGTATGGGGCTAGGACTGAAGCTTTCTTT. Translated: CASSLGYGARTEAFF.

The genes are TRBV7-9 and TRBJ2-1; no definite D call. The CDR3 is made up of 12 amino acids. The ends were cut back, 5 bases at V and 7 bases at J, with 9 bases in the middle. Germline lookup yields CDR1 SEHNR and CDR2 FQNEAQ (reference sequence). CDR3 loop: CASSPGRNEQFF. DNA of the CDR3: TGTGCCAGCAGCCCCGGCAGGAATGAGCAGTTCTTC.

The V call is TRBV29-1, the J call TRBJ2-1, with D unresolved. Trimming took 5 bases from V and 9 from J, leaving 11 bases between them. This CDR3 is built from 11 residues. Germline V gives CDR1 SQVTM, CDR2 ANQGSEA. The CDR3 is CSVLSVSEQFF. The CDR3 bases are TGCAGCGTTTTGTCAGTTTCTGAGCAGTTCTTC.

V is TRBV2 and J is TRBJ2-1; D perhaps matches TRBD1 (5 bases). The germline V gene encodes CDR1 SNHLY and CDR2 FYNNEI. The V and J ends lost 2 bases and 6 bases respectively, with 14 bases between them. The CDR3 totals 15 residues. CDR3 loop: CASSETPGRGNEQFF. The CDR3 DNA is TGTGCCAGCAGTGAAACGCCAGGGCGAGGCAATGAGCAGTTCTTC.

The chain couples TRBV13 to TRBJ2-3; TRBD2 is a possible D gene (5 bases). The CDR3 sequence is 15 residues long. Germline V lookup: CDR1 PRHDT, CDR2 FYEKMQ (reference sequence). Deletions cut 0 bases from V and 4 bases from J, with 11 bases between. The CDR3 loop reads CASSLGVFSADTQYF. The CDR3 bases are TGTGCCAGCAGCTTAGGAGTGTTTAGCGCAGATACGCAGTATTTT.

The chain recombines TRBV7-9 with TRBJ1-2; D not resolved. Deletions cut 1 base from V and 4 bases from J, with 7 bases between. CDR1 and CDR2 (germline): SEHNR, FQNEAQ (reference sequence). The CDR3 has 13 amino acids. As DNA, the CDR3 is TGTGCCAGCAGCTTAGGGGTAGGCTATGGCTACACCTTC. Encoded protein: CASSLGVGYGYTF.

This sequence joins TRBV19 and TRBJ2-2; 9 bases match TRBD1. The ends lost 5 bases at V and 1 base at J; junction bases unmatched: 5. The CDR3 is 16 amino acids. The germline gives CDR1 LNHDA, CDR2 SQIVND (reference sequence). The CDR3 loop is CASSGTGGLNTGELFF. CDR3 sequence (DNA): TGTGCCAGTAGTGGTACAGGGGGCTTGAACACCGGGGAGCTGTTTTTT.

The CDR3 spells CASSAFGLDSPLHF. The CDR3, as DNA: TGTGCCAGCAGCGCTTTTGGCCTCGATTCACCCCTCCACTTT. The genes are TRBV6-5 and TRBJ1-6, with D unclear. The ends were cut back, 6 bases at V and 8 bases at J, with 14 bases in the middle. CDR1 and CDR2 (germline): MNHEY, SVGAGI. CDR3 length equals 14 residues.

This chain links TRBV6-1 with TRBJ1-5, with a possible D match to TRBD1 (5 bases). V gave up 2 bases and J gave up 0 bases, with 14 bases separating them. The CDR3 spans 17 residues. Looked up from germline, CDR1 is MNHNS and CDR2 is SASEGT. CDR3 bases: TGTGCCAGCAGTGAAATGGGCAGGGTATATAGCAATCAGCCCCAGCATTTT. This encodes CASSEMGRVYSNQPQHF.

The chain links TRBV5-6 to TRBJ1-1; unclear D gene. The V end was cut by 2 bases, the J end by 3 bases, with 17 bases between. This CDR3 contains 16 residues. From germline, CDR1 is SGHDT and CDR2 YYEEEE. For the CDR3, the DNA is TGTGCCAGCAGCTTACTGACAATTTACGGGGACACTGAAGCTTTCTTT. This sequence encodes CASSLLTIYGDTEAFF. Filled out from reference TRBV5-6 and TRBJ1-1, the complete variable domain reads DAGVTQSPTHLIKTRGQQVTLRCSPKSGHDTVSWYQQALGQGPQFIFQYYEEEERQRGNFPDRFSGHQFPNYSSELNVNALLLGDSALYLCASSLLTIYGDTEAFFGQGTRLTVV.

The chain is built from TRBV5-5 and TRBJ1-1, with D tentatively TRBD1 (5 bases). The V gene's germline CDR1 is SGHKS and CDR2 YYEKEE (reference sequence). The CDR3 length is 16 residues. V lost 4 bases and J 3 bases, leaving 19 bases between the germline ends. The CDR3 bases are TGTGCCAGCAGCCCCGGGTGGGGGACGGCGGACACTGAAGCTTTCTTT. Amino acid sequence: CASSPGWGTADTEAFF.

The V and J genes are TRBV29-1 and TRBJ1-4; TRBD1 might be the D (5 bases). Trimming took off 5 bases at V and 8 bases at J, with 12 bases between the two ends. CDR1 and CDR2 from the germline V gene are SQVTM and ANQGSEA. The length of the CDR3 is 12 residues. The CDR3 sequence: CSVSRRDEKLFF. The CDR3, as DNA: TGCAGCGTTTCCCGCAGGGACGAAAAACTGTTTTTT. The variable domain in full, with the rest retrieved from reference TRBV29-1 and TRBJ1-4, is SAVISQKPSRDICQRGTSLTIQCQVDSQVTMMFWYRQQPGQSLTLIATANQGSEATYESGFVIDKFPISRPNLTFSTLTVSNMSPEDSSIYLCSVSRRDEKLFFGSGTQLSVL.